These 30 T cell receptor beta chains were all obtained from the same sample, sequenced in a study of blood T cell repertoires in COVID-19 (dated by TCRdb to 2018 to 2021). The method was the immunoSEQ multiplex PCR assay. As stored in TCRdb, this immuneACCESS dataset retains in-frame rearrangements with V and J assigned. A fraction of the clones does not appear; measured against another copy, unresolved V genes explain less than half of the discrepancy, and the remainder lacks a known reason. Within this sample are fewer than 250,000 clones, with 70% to 80% of them counted one time only. The top ten clonotypes cover 9.5% to 15% of the sample. Sequenced sample: peripheral blood. The receptor set was obtained from a woman in her forties or fifties with acute or convalescent COVID-19.

By share, this clone ranks as large. V is TRBV11-2 and J is TRBJ1-6, with D unclear. Germline V gene lookup returns CDR1 SGHAT and CDR2 FQNNGV. The V end was cut by 3 bases, the J end by 4 bases, with 7 bases between. The CDR3 is 14 residues long. The CDR3 sequence: CASSFPGYNSPLHF. The CDR3 DNA reads TGTGCCAGCAGCTTTCCGGGTTATAATTCACCCCTCCACTTT.

This clone was observed once. The chain uses TRBV9 and TRBJ2-2; TRBD1 agrees at 8 bases. Germline V gene lookup returns CDR1 SGDLS and CDR2 YYNGEE. The CDR3 is 18 amino acids. The V segment lost 0 bases and the J segment 0 bases; nucleotides outside the gene matches: 7. The CDR3 loop reads CASSVATWTGSNTGELFF. The CDR3 DNA reads TGTGCCAGCAGCGTAGCTACATGGACAGGGTCGAACACCGGGGAGCTGTTTTTT.

This clone has just a few counts. Other nucleotide sequences in the sample specify the same CDR3. This rearrangement joins TRBV9 to TRBJ2-5; tentatively, D is TRBD1 (5 bases). V lost 0 bases and J lost 5, with 8 bases in between. From germline, CDR1 is SGDLS and CDR2 YYNGEE. There are 13 residues in the CDR3. The CDR3 region is CASSVARGETQYF. In DNA form, the CDR3 reads TGTGCCAGCAGCGTAGCTAGGGGTGAGACCCAGTACTTC.

J is TRBJ2-1 and V is TRBV27, with TRBD1 matching 11 bases. Germline assignment: CDR1 MNHEY and CDR2 SMNVEV (reference sequence). The V segment lost 5 bases and the J segment 6 bases; nucleotides outside the gene matches: 3. The CDR3 is made up of 14 amino acids. The CDR3: CASSQGTGGNEQFF. CDR3 in DNA: TGTGCCAGCAGTCAAGGGACAGGGGGCAATGAGCAGTTCTTC.

The CDR3 sequence: CASSGLLGTDTQYF. CDR3 sequence (DNA): TGTGCCAGCAGTGGCTTGTTGGGCACAGATACGCAGTATTTT. The J gene is TRBJ2-3, the V gene TRBV5-6; D gene unclear. The V gene's germline CDR1 is SGHDT and CDR2 YYEEEE. V was clipped by 5 bases and J by 1 base, with 11 bases between them. This CDR3 region has 14 residues. The variable domain in full, completed from reference TRBV5-6 and TRBJ2-3, reads DAGVTQSPTHLIKTRGQQVTLRCSPKSGHDTVSWYQQALGQGPQFIFQYYEEEERQRGNFPDRFSGHQFPNYSSELNVNALLLGDSALYLCASSGLLGTDTQYFGPGTRLTVL.

The CDR3 is CASGSDRGRGYTF. As DNA, the CDR3 is TGTGCTAGTGGTTCGGACAGGGGACGTGGCTACACCTTC. This chain connects TRBV12-5 to TRBJ1-2; TRBD1 matches 9 bases. CDR3 length: 13 amino acids. V shed 4 bases, J shed 7 bases, and the junction held 4 bases outside the gene matches. The germline gives CDR1 LGHNT, CDR2 FRNRAP. The full variable domain, in which reference TRBV12-5 and TRBJ1-2 provide the parts outside the CDR3, is DARVTQTPRHKVTEMGQEVTMRCQPILGHNTVFWYRQTMMQGLELLAYFRNRAPLDDSGMPKDRFSAEMPDATLATLKIQPSEPRDSAVYFCASGSDRGRGYTFGSGTRLTVV.

The rearrangement joins TRBV6-1 to TRBJ2-6; a possible D gene is TRBD1 (6 bases). There are 17 residues in the CDR3. Trimming removed 3 bases at V and 0 bases at J, with 12 bases between. Germline values: CDR1 MNHNS, CDR2 SASEGT. CDR3 sequence reads: CASSETGPSSGANVLTF. The CDR3 DNA reads TGTGCCAGCAGTGAGACAGGACCTTCCTCTGGGGCCAACGTCCTGACTTTC.

The rearrangement joins TRBV28 to TRBJ1-2; 9 bases are shared with TRBD1. The V gene's germline CDR1 is MDHEN and CDR2 SYDVKM. The CDR3 is 15 residues long. J was trimmed by 7 bases and V by 5 bases; bases with no gene match: 11. This CDR3 is CASSPLQGALGGYTF. CDR3 DNA sequence: TGTGCCAGCAGTCCCTTACAGGGGGCCTTAGGTGGCTACACCTTC.

The chain has TRBV28 and TRBJ1-6; TRBD1 is a possible D gene (6 bases). Germline V gene lookup returns CDR1 MDHEN and CDR2 SYDVKM. This CDR3 is built from 16 residues. V dropped 0 bases and J dropped 13 bases, with 19 bases sitting between them. This CDR3 reads CASSLWSASQGIPLHF. The CDR3 nucleotides are TGTGCCAGCAGTTTATGGAGTGCATCACAGGGTATCCCCCTCCACTTT.

The chain combines TRBV6-2 or TRBV6-3 with TRBJ2-7; D possibly corresponds to TRBD1 (6 bases). Germline V CDR1 and CDR2: MNHEY, SVGEGT. The V end was cut by 5 bases, the J end by 2 bases, with 13 bases between. This CDR3 has 14 residues. The CDR3 DNA follows: TGTGCCAGCAGTCGCCCTGGACAGACCTACGAGCAGTACTTC. Translated, it gives CASSRPGQTYEQYF.

The rearrangement uses TRBV9 and TRBJ1-1, with no clear D. The CDR3 is 13 residues long. Germline V lookup: CDR1 SGDLS, CDR2 YYNGEE. V gave up 0 bases and J gave up 4 bases, with 7 bases separating them. CDR3 residues: CASSVVATTEAFF. CDR3 bases: TGTGCCAGCAGCGTAGTGGCCACCACTGAAGCTTTCTTT.

DNA for the CDR3: TGTGCCAGTAGTATTGGACTTTGGTATGGCTACACCTTC. It yields the protein CASSIGLWYGYTF. V usage is TRBV19 and J usage is TRBJ1-2; D remains ambiguous. The CDR3 is 13 residues long. Germline CDR1 and CDR2: LNHDA and SQIVND (reference sequence). The V gene lost 3 bases and the J gene lost 5 bases, with 10 bases spanning the gap.

The CDR3 spells CASSFSGGYNEQFF. The CDR3 DNA is TGTGCCAGCAGTTTTAGCGGGGGGTACAATGAGCAGTTCTTC. The rearrangement uses TRBV28 and TRBJ2-1; 10 nucleotides align to TRBD2. The germline CDR1 and CDR2 sequences are MDHEN and SYDVKM. The CDR3 consists of 14 residues. The junction had 0 bases not matched to a gene; V was cut back by 3 bases and J by 4 bases.

This clone has only one observation. This chain uses TRBV19 with TRBJ2-1; 8 nucleotides line up with TRBD2. With 10 bases clipped from V and 9 bases from J, the junction kept 14 bases outside the gene matches. Looked up from germline, CDR1 is LNHDA and CDR2 is SQIVND (reference sequence). This CDR3 has 14 residues. The CDR3 spells CATVSVAGKGEQFF. In nucleotides, the CDR3 is TGTGCCACAGTTTCGGTAGCGGGGAAGGGTGAGCAGTTCTTC. The entire variable domain, with the rest obtained from reference TRBV19 and TRBJ2-1, is as follows: DGGITQSPKYLFRKEGQNVTLSCEQNLNHDAMYWYRQDPGQGLRLIYYSQIVNDFQKGDIAEGYSVSREKKESFPLTVTSAQKNPTAFYLCATVSVAGKGEQFFGPGTRLTVL.

The chain carries TRBV9 and TRBJ2-7; 8 nucleotides align to TRBD1. In germline, CDR1 is SGDLS, CDR2 YYNGEE. CDR3 size: 21 residues. V shed 3 bases, J shed 4 bases, and the junction held 27 bases outside the gene matches. The CDR3 DNA reads TGTGCCAGCAGCGCCTTACCCCGGGACAGGAGTGTCGAGGAGAGGGGTTACGAGCAGTACTTC. Translation gives CASSALPRDRSVEERGYEQYF. Variable domain in full (rest from reference TRBV9 and TRBJ2-7): DSGVTQTPKHLITATGQRVTLRCSPRSGDLSVYWYQQSLDQGLQFLIQYYNGEERAKGNILERFSAQQFPDLHSELNLSSLELGDSALYFCASSALPRDRSVEERGYEQYFGPGTRLTVT.

This clone was recorded a few times. J is TRBJ2-1 and V is TRBV9, with TRBD2 identical over 7 bases. J lost 4 bases, V lost 3 bases, and 7 bases had no gene match. Germline CDR1 and CDR2: SGDLS and YYNGEE. The CDR3 is made up of 15 amino acids. The CDR3 nucleotides read TGTGCCAGCAGCGAACTTAGCGGGTTTTACAATGAGCAGTTCTTC. Protein product: CASSELSGFYNEQFF.

This chain uses TRBV5-4 with TRBJ2-1, with a weak D call TRBD2 (6 bases). CDR3 length equals 15 residues. Trimming shortened V by 1 base and J by 0 bases, and 8 bases separated the two germline ends. Looked up from germline, CDR1 is SGHNT and CDR2 is YYREEE (reference sequence). As DNA, the CDR3 is TGTGCCAGCAGCTTGCGAGCGGGCTCCTACAATGAGCAGTTCTTC. Protein sequence: CASSLRAGSYNEQFF.

This clone was seen a single time. The chain carries TRBV30 and TRBJ2-6; 7 bases agree with TRBD2. The germline V gene encodes CDR1 GTSNPN and CDR2 SVGIG (reference sequence). This CDR3 comprises 19 residues. With V trimmed by 1 base and J by 2 bases, 14 bases remained unmatched. CDR3 nucleotides: TGTGCCTGGAGTGGTTTTTTTTCGGGCCGGGGGGCTGGGGCCAACGTCCTGACTTTC. Its translation is CAWSGFFSGRGAGANVLTF.

The rearrangement uses TRBV30 and TRBJ2-5; TRBD2 might be the D (5 bases). CDR3 size: 15 residues. In germline, CDR1 is GTSNPN, CDR2 SVGIG (reference sequence). The V end was cut by 3 bases, the J end by 2 bases, with 16 bases between. The CDR3 DNA follows: TGTGCCTGGAGCGTGACCCACGGGGTACAAGAGACCCAGTACTTC. This encodes CAWSVTHGVQETQYF. The whole variable domain, filled in from reference TRBV30 and TRBJ2-5, reads SQTIHQWPATLVQPVGSPLSLECTVEGTSNPNLYWYRQAAGRGLQLLFYSVGIGQISSEVPQNLSASRPQDRQFILSSKKLLLSDSGFYLCAWSVTHGVQETQYFGPGTRLLVL.

The gene calls are TRBV28 and TRBJ2-3; D may be TRBD2 (5 bases). The germline V and J ends were trimmed by 8 bases and 1 base, with 10 bases remaining between them. The CDR3 spans 13 residues. Germline lookup yields CDR1 MDHEN and CDR2 SYDVKM. The CDR3 DNA is TGTGCCAGCGGAGGTTATCGCACAGATACGCAGTATTTT. It specifies CASGGYRTDTQYF.

The gene calls are TRBV19 and TRBJ1-6, with 8 nucleotides matching TRBD1. The CDR3 runs 15 residues. Germline CDR1 is LNHDA and CDR2 is SQIVND (reference sequence). V dropped 1 base and J dropped 5; count of bases not matched to a gene: 1. The chain's CDR3 is CASSIGRGHNSPLHF. The CDR3 DNA reads as TGTGCCAGTAGTATAGGCAGGGGGCATAATTCACCCCTCCACTTT.

The chain uses TRBV11-2 and TRBJ1-3; D uncertain. CDR1 is SGHAT, CDR2 FQNNGV, per germline. V was cut by 2 bases and J by 4 bases, with 15 bases left in between. This CDR3 is built from 16 residues. CDR3 region: CASSLSAKAIGNTIYF. CDR3 DNA sequence: TGTGCCAGCAGCTTATCCGCCAAAGCAATAGGAAACACCATATATTTT.

This clone was detected only a few times. The chain joins TRBV6-5 to TRBJ2-7, with D tentatively TRBD1 (6 bases). CDR3 size: 15 residues. The germline CDR1 and CDR2 sequences are MNHEY and SVGAGI. The V gene lost 7 bases and the J gene lost 2 bases, with 18 bases spanning the gap. For the CDR3, the DNA is TGTGCCAGCACCTCTAACAGGGTTGTAACCTACGAGCAGTACTTC. Amino acid sequence: CASTSNRVVTYEQYF.

This clone was seen a handful of times. The genes are TRBV6-4 and TRBJ2-2; D may be TRBD1 (6 bases). The CDR3 runs to 16 residues. Germline CDR1 is MRHNA and CDR2 is SNTAGT. V lost 5 bases to trimming and J lost 7 bases, with 20 bases between them. CDR3 protein: CASSPENRRGGGELFF. CDR3 DNA: TGTGCCAGCAGTCCGGAGAACCGCAGGGGTGGCGGGGAGCTGTTTTTT.

The gene calls are TRBV30 and TRBJ1-4; 9 positions agree with TRBD1. The CDR3 is made up of 14 amino acids. Germline V CDR1 and CDR2: GTSNPN, SVGIG (reference sequence). V shed 1 base, J shed 8 bases, and the junction held 5 bases outside the gene matches. The CDR3, as DNA: TGTGCCTGGAGTGGTGGGACAGGGTGGGAAAAACTGTTTTTT. It yields the protein CAWSGGTGWEKLFF.

V is TRBV6-5 and J is TRBJ1-4, with no clear D. CDR3 length: 14 residues. Trimming left V 6 bases short and J 4 bases short, with 12 bases between. Germline V gives CDR1 MNHEY, CDR2 SVGAGI. CDR3 amino acids: CASSSDGNNEKLFF. The DNA of the CDR3 is TGTGCCAGCAGCTCTGACGGGAATAATGAAAAACTGTTTTTT.

The chain couples TRBV24-1 to TRBJ2-3; TRBD2 aligns across 10 bases. The CDR3 contains 17 residues. With V trimmed by 1 base and J by 0 bases, 3 bases remained unmatched. The V gene's germline CDR1 is KGHDR and CDR2 SFDVKD. In DNA form, the CDR3 reads TGTGCCACCAGTGATTTTACTAGCGGGGCTAGCACAGATACGCAGTATTTT. This sequence encodes CATSDFTSGASTDTQYF.

The chain combines TRBV7-2 with TRBJ1-3, with D unclear. The CDR3 has 16 amino acids. V shed 5 bases and J shed 4 bases, with 18 bases lying between them. Germline-derived CDR1 and CDR2 are SGHTA and FQGNSA. CDR3 residues: CASSLSGLRAGNTIYF. In DNA, the CDR3 is TGTGCCAGCAGCCTCAGCGGCCTCCGAGCCGGAAACACCATATATTTT.

The chain recombines TRBV19 with TRBJ2-3, with 13 bases that match TRBD2. V shed 6 bases and J 4 bases; nucleotides not matched to a gene: 7. Germline values: CDR1 LNHDA, CDR2 SQIVND (reference sequence). This CDR3 is built from 16 residues. The CDR3 is CASRGTSGTRSDTQYF. In DNA, the CDR3 is TGTGCCAGTAGAGGGACTAGCGGGACGCGCTCAGATACGCAGTATTTT. The whole variable domain, filled in from reference TRBV19 and TRBJ2-3, reads DGGITQSPKYLFRKEGQNVTLSCEQNLNHDAMYWYRQDPGQGLRLIYYSQIVNDFQKGDIAEGYSVSREKKESFPLTVTSAQKNPTAFYLCASRGTSGTRSDTQYFGPGTRLTVL.

In its sample, this clone was seen a few times. The rearrangement joins TRBV19 to TRBJ1-2, with TRBD1 as a possible D gene (5 bases). The CDR3 runs to 17 residues. The V gene's germline CDR1 is LNHDA and CDR2 SQIVND (reference sequence). V was pared by 0 bases and J by 0 bases, with 14 bases between. The CDR3 sequence: CASSIDRTGLTNYGYTF. CDR3 sequence (DNA): TGTGCCAGTAGTATAGATCGGACGGGACTTACTAACTATGGCTACACCTTC. The full variable domain, its missing parts supplied by reference TRBV19 and TRBJ1-2, is DGGITQSPKYLFRKEGQNVTLSCEQNLNHDAMYWYRQDPGQGLRLIYYSQIVNDFQKGDIAEGYSVSREKKESFPLTVTSAQKNPTAFYLCASSIDRTGLTNYGYTFGSGTRLTVV.